Following are 24 T cell receptor beta chains from one sample sequenced in a study of T cells in Graves' hyperthyroidism and ophthalmopathy. Authors of the study amplified TCR beta CDR3 regions from RNA transcripts. Researchers ran a first-round RT-PCR on the TCR CDR3 using the HTBI primer set. TCRdb reanalysed the multiplex PCR reads using MiXCR and keeps one entry per CDR3 protein. The sample lists roughly 300,000 distinct CDR3 sequences; approximately 15% were seen once. The sequenced sample was blood. The receptor source for this set is a woman aged 25 to 39 with Graves' hyperthyroidism.

This clonotype was detected ten times or more. The chain employs TRBV11-2 and TRBJ2-1, with D possibly TRBD2 on 6 matching bases. The CDR3 extends over 14 amino acids. V was cut by 5 bases and J by 13 bases, with 21 bases left in between. Germline CDR1 is SGHAT and CDR2 is FQNNGV. Here the CDR3 reads CASSLHAVGLGQFF. In nucleotides, the CDR3 is TGTGCCAGCAGCCTCCACGCGGTGGGACTTGGACAGTTCTTC.

The chain carries TRBV20-1 and TRBJ2-7; D is unresolved. Germline V lookup: CDR1 DFQATT, CDR2 SNEGSKA (reference sequence). This CDR3 spans 13 amino acids. The V and J ends lost 1 base and 3 bases respectively, with 10 bases between them. CDR3 sequence (DNA): TGCAGTGCTAGAGGTGAGGCTAGCTACGAGCAGTACTTC. Translating gives CSARGEASYEQYF.

This clonotype was found a few times. The J gene is TRBJ2-1, the V gene TRBV14, with D hard to call. Germline values: CDR1 SGHDN, CDR2 FVKESK. The V end was cut by 1 base, the J end by 3 bases, with 4 bases between. This CDR3 region has 13 residues. The CDR3 is CASSQGHYNEQFF. CDR3 coding DNA: TGTGCCAGCAGCCAAGGCCACTACAATGAGCAGTTCTTC. Full variable domain (remainder filled in from reference TRBV14 and TRBJ2-1): EAGVTQFPSHSVIEKGQTVTLRCDPISGHDNLYWYRRVMGKEIKFLLHFVKESKQDESGMPNNRFLAERTGGTYSTLKVQPAELEDSGVYFCASSQGHYNEQFFGPGTRLTVL.

This clonotype was detected only a few times. V and J are TRBV6-5 and TRBJ1-4; D is possibly TRBD1 (5 bases). The CDR3 consists of 16 residues. The germline V and J ends were trimmed by 0 bases and 8 bases, with 16 bases remaining between them. The V gene's germline CDR1 is MNHEY and CDR2 SVGAGI. CDR3 region: CASSYSPRGWEEKLFF. CDR3 bases: TGTGCCAGCAGTTACTCTCCTCGGGGGTGGGAGGAAAAACTGTTTTTT.

This clonotype was found once. The chain recombines TRBV7-9 with TRBJ2-7, with a possible D match to TRBD1 (5 bases). The CDR3 length is 15 residues. Between the trimmed V and J ends, which lost 0 bases and 1 base, there was a span of 10 bases. Germline-derived CDR1 and CDR2 are SEHNR and FQNEAQ (reference sequence). CDR3 protein: CASSLAQGVSYEQYF. CDR3 sequence (DNA): TGTGCCAGCAGCTTAGCTCAGGGTGTATCCTACGAGCAGTACTTC.

In this sample, this clonotype turned up many times. This chain links TRBV28 with TRBJ1-2, with D perhaps matching TRBD1 (5 bases). Germline loops: CDR1 MDHEN, CDR2 SYDVKM. Trimming cost V 5 bases and J 3 bases, with 19 bases left between them. The CDR3 totals 16 residues. DNA of the CDR3: TGTGCCAGCAGTCACGGCCGAATCAGGGTGTACTATGGCTACACCTTC. Its protein is CASSHGRIRVYYGYTF.

The chain combines TRBV27 with TRBJ1-2, with TRBD1 matching 7 bases. Germline-derived CDR1 and CDR2 are MNHEY and SMNVEV (reference sequence). Trimming removed 0 bases from V and 4 bases from J; junction bases left unmatched: 8. CDR3 length equals 16 residues. The CDR3 coding sequence is TGTGCCAGCAGTTTATCGCCGGCAGGGGGAGTCTATGGCTACACCTTC. Its protein product is CASSLSPAGGVYGYTF.

This clonotype occurred many times. V gene TRBV20-1 combines with J gene TRBJ2-4; D is uncertain. V lost 3 bases, J lost 8 bases, and 11 bases lay in between. CDR3 length: 12 residues. In germline, CDR1 is DFQATT, CDR2 SNEGSKA (reference sequence). CDR3 loop: CSASKDGYIQYF. The DNA for the CDR3 is TGCAGTGCTAGCAAGGACGGATACATTCAGTACTTC.

A few counts support this clonotype. The gene calls are TRBV7-6 and TRBJ2-2; either TRBD1 or TRBD2 may fit D (5 bases each). CDR3 length: 14 amino acids. The V end lost 5 bases, the J end lost 5 bases, and 12 bases lay between the germline ends. Germline loops: CDR1 SGHVS, CDR2 FNYEAQ. In DNA, the CDR3 is TGTGCCAGCAGCCCCACGGGGCGTACCGGGGAGCTGTTTTTT. This translates into CASSPTGRTGELFF.

This rearrangement joins TRBV6-1 to TRBJ1-1; TRBD1 is a possible D gene (6 bases). Germline assignment: CDR1 MNHNS and CDR2 SASEGT. The V end lost 6 bases, the J end lost 3 bases, and 14 bases lay between the germline ends. The CDR3 is made up of 14 amino acids. The CDR3 loop reads CASRGGRAYTEAFF. The DNA for the CDR3 is TGTGCCAGCAGGGGGGGCAGGGCCTACACTGAAGCTTTCTTT.

The V call is TRBV7-2, the J call TRBJ1-2; D possibly corresponds to TRBD1 (6 bases). CDR1 and CDR2 from the germline V gene are SGHTA and FQGNSA. The ends were cut back, 1 base at V and 9 bases at J, with 15 bases in the middle. This CDR3 contains 14 residues. CDR3 protein: CASSLVPEGGSYTF. The CDR3 DNA is TGTGCCAGCAGCTTAGTACCTGAAGGGGGGAGCTACACCTTC.

At least ten counts were recorded for this clonotype. At one end the junction does not follow the germline gene, possibly because of a read error. V and J are TRBV29-1 and TRBJ1-1, with TRBD1 as a possible D gene (6 bases). CDR3 size: 16 residues. The germline V gene encodes CDR1 SQVTM and CDR2 ANQGSEA. The CDR3 coding sequence is TGCAGCCTTGAAGATACGTACAGGGCCCCGAACACTGAAGCTTTCTTT. Translating gives CSLEDTYRAPNTEAFF.

This clonotype was seen a few times. The V call is TRBV19, the J call TRBJ2-1, with 7 bases fitting TRBD2. Germline V gives CDR1 LNHDA, CDR2 SQIVND (reference sequence). The V gene end was trimmed by 3 bases and the J gene end by 1 base; junction bases not matched to a gene: 3. CDR3 length: 15 residues. The CDR3 spells CASSMGAGSYNEQFF. The CDR3, as DNA: TGTGCCAGTAGTATGGGAGCGGGATCCTACAATGAGCAGTTCTTC.

The V gene is TRBV20-1, the J gene TRBJ1-5; 7 bases match TRBD1. Trimming removed 6 bases from V and 0 bases from J; junction bases left unmatched: 20. This CDR3 is built from 19 residues. Germline assignment: CDR1 DFQATT and CDR2 SNEGSKA (reference sequence). CDR3 nucleotides: TGCAGTGCCGGACAGCCTCGGGACAGTCCATATAGTAGCAATCAGCCCCAGCATTTT. Protein sequence: CSAGQPRDSPYSSNQPQHF.

This clonotype showed up many times. The J gene is TRBJ2-7, the V gene TRBV11-2; D may be TRBD2 (5 bases). V was cut by 2 bases and J by 4 bases, with 6 bases left in between. The CDR3 contains 12 residues. The germline gives CDR1 SGHAT, CDR2 FQNNGV. This CDR3 reads CASSLSGYEQYF. CDR3 nucleotides: TGTGCCAGCAGCTTAAGCGGTTACGAGCAGTACTTC. The full variable domain, with the rest looked up from reference TRBV11-2 and TRBJ2-7, is EAGVAQSPRYKIIEKRQSVAFWCNPISGHATLYWYQQILGQGPKLLIQFQNNGVVDDSQLPKDRFSAERLKGVDSTLKIQPAKLEDSAVYLCASSLSGYEQYFGPGTRLTVT.

There are a few counts of this clonotype. This rearrangement joins TRBV20-1 to TRBJ2-7, with 7 nucleotides matching TRBD2. This CDR3 region has 14 residues. With 8 bases clipped from V and 1 base from J, the junction kept 11 bases outside the gene matches. In germline, CDR1 is DFQATT, CDR2 SNEGSKA (reference sequence). CDR3 DNA sequence: TGCAGTCCGGGAAGAGGCGGGAGTTCCTACGAGCAGTACTTC. Its protein is CSPGRGGSSYEQYF.

The chain couples TRBV11-2 to TRBJ2-7; D not resolved. The CDR3 loop spans 16 amino acids. Germline V CDR1 and CDR2: SGHAT, FQNNGV. The ends were cut back, 2 bases at V and 2 bases at J, with 16 bases in the middle. The CDR3 DNA reads TGTGCCAGCAGCTTAAGAGGCGCGGTCCTCGCCTACGAGCAGTACTTC. Its translation is CASSLRGAVLAYEQYF.

This clonotype was observed many times. In DNA form, the CDR3 reads TGTGCCAGCAGTTCTGTCAGAGCGGGTCGTTACAATGAGCAGTTCTTC. Protein product: CASSSVRAGRYNEQFF. The chain is built from TRBV28 and TRBJ2-1; maybe TRBD2 (6 bases). Germline assignment: CDR1 MDHEN and CDR2 SYDVKM. The CDR3 loop spans 16 amino acids. Between the trimmed V and J ends, which lost 4 bases and 4 bases, there was a span of 17 bases. The whole variable domain, filled in from reference TRBV28 and TRBJ2-1, reads DVKVTQSSRYLVKRTGEKVFLECVQDMDHENMFWYRQDPGLGLRLIYFSYDVKMKEKGDIPEGYSVSREKKERFSLILESASTNQTSMYLCASSSVRAGRYNEQFFGPGTRLTVL.

The J gene is TRBJ2-3, the V gene TRBV20-1; maybe TRBD1 (6 bases). The CDR3 is 14 residues long. Trimming cost V 6 bases and J 9 bases, with 22 bases left between them. Germline-derived CDR1 and CDR2 are DFQATT and SNEGSKA (reference sequence). Here the CDR3 reads CSAKQGRPRDTQYF. Written as DNA, the CDR3 is TGCAGTGCAAAACAGGGACGCCCGAGGGACACGCAGTATTTT.

This clonotype has more than one count but fewer than ten. The chain links TRBV9 to TRBJ2-7; TRBD2 matches 7 bases. Germline V gene lookup returns CDR1 SGDLS and CDR2 YYNGEE. The trim removed 3 bases at V and 6 bases at J, leaving 24 bases unmatched. The CDR3 loop spans 19 amino acids. CDR3 bases: TGTGCCAGCAGCGCCCATGGGGCAGCCGTTGTGGGGGAGGGAGGCGAGCAGTACTTC. Translation gives CASSAHGAAVVGEGGEQYF.

This clonotype showed up many times. The chain couples TRBV9 to TRBJ2-5; TRBD2 matches 7 bases. The CDR3 loop spans 15 amino acids. Germline values: CDR1 SGDLS, CDR2 YYNGEE. The ends lost 3 bases at V and 2 bases at J; junction bases unmatched: 7. CDR3 DNA sequence: TGTGCCAGCAGCGCACAAGCGGGACGGCAAGAGACCCAGTACTTC. It is translated as CASSAQAGRQETQYF.

The chain recombines TRBV7-6 with TRBJ1-1; 10 bases match TRBD1. The germline gives CDR1 SGHVS, CDR2 FNYEAQ. CDR3 length: 17 amino acids. V shed 3 bases, J shed 0 bases, and the junction held 7 bases outside the gene matches. The CDR3 region has the DNA TGTGCCAGCAGCTTGGGACAGGGGTTGACAATGAACACTGAAGCTTTCTTT. Translated: CASSLGQGLTMNTEAFF.

The chain joins TRBV5-6 to TRBJ1-3; perhaps TRBD1 as D (5 bases). Trimming removed 0 bases from V and 5 bases from J, with 9 bases in between. Germline assignment: CDR1 SGHDT and CDR2 YYEEEE. There are 14 residues in the CDR3. CDR3 in amino acids: CASSLGQIRNTIYF. The DNA for the CDR3 is TGTGCCAGCAGCTTGGGACAGATTAGAAACACCATATATTTT.

This clonotype showed up many times. CDR3 residues: CSAYDQNSGNTIYF. The CDR3 bases are TGCAGTGCTTACGACCAAAACTCTGGAAACACCATATATTTT. V gene TRBV20-1 combines with J gene TRBJ1-3; D uncertain. Trimming took off 5 bases at V and 0 bases at J, with 11 bases between the two ends. This CDR3 has 14 residues. Germline CDR1 DFQATT, CDR2 SNEGSKA (reference sequence).